This passage covers 15 T cell receptor beta chains from one sample sequenced in a study of monozygotic twins with inflammatory bowel disease. Following a re-call of the 5' RACE reads, TCRdb has one entry per CDR3 protein and lacks DNA. Found here are 110,000 to 150,000 distinct CDR3 sequences; the top ten clones hold more than 0.95%. Source material: blood. These receptors all stem from a human donor with ulcerative colitis or Crohn's disease, or a healthy co-twin of an affected twin (not recorded which).

V gene TRBV28 combines with J gene TRBJ2-3. Germline CDR1 reads MDHEN; CDR2 reads SYDVKM. This CDR3 has 13 amino acids. The CDR3 region is CASSFGLTDTQYF.

The V and J genes are TRBV7-2 and TRBJ2-5; the D gene TCRdb calls, TRBD1, cannot be checked with no DNA. The CDR3 consists of 14 residues. CDR1 and CDR2 from the germline V gene are SGHTA and FQGNSA. The CDR3 sequence is CASSFGAVEETQYF.

This chain uses TRBV19 with TRBJ2-6; TCRdb's D call, TRBD1, is unchecked because there is no DNA. Germline CDR1 LNHDA, CDR2 SQIVND (reference sequence). The CDR3 runs to 17 residues. CDR3 loop: CASSLGGDPSGANVLTF.

The chain carries TRBV11-1 and TRBJ2-1; with no DNA, the TCRdb D assignment of TRBD2 cannot be verified. The CDR3 has 15 residues. CDR1 is SGHAT, CDR2 FQDESV, per germline (reference sequence). CDR3 amino acids: CASSLARGTNNEQFF.

The chain links TRBV28 to TRBJ2-1; TCRdb indicates TRBD2, and absent DNA this call remains unverified. CDR3 length: 17 amino acids. CDR1 is MDHEN, CDR2 SYDVKM, per germline. Here the CDR3 reads CASSTRLAGSQGDEQFF. Variable domain in full (rest from reference TRBV28 and TRBJ2-1): DVKVTQSSRYLVKRTGEKVFLECVQDMDHENMFWYRQDPGLGLRLIYFSYDVKMKEKGDIPEGYSVSREKKERFSLILESASTNQTSMYLCASSTRLAGSQGDEQFFGPGTRLTVL.

The rearrangement joins TRBV7-9 to TRBJ2-7; TCRdb's D call of TRBD2 is untestable without DNA. The CDR3 contains 17 residues. Germline CDR1 is SEHNR and CDR2 is FQNEAQ (reference sequence). This chain's CDR3 is CASSFSILAGVGGEQYF.

The rearrangement uses TRBV5-1 and TRBJ2-7; TCRdb indicates TRBD1, and absent DNA this call remains unverified. The germline CDR1 and CDR2 sequences are SGHRS and YFSETQ. The CDR3 contains 15 residues. The CDR3 here is CASSLDGGSFYEQYF.

The chain links TRBV28 to TRBJ1-3. The CDR3 consists of 14 residues. Germline V gene lookup returns CDR1 MDHEN and CDR2 SYDVKM. CDR3 amino acids: CASSPQHSGNTIYF.

The rearrangement uses TRBV25-1 and TRBJ2-3; as DNA is missing, the TRBD2 call by TCRdb cannot be tested. The CDR3 length is 14 residues. Germline V gene lookup returns CDR1 MGHDK and CDR2 SYGVNS. This CDR3 reads CASSEYSQAGTQYF.

The V gene is TRBV10-3, the J gene TRBJ1-1; TCRdb outputs TRBD1, but without DNA this stays unchecked. The CDR3 runs 15 residues. CDR1 and CDR2 (germline): ENHRY, SYGVKD. This chain's CDR3 is CAISVAGTGLTEAFF.

This chain links TRBV11-1 with TRBJ2-5. This CDR3 has 13 amino acids. Germline V gives CDR1 SGHAT, CDR2 FQDESV (reference sequence). The CDR3 sequence is CASSLELRETQYF.

The chain combines TRBV6-1 with TRBJ2-1; the D gene TCRdb calls, TRBD1, cannot be checked with no DNA. The CDR3 consists of 12 residues. Germline CDR1 reads MNHNS; CDR2 reads SASEGT. CDR3 protein: CASSPEGDEQFF.

The chain has TRBV20-1 and TRBJ1-2. The CDR3 runs to 15 residues. Germline lookup yields CDR1 DFQATT and CDR2 SNEGSKA (reference sequence). The CDR3 protein is CSATLKAGTNYGYTF.

V and J are TRBV27 and TRBJ2-2; the TCRdb D gene call, TRBD2, has no DNA to confirm it. Germline-derived CDR1 and CDR2 are MNHEY and SMNVEV (reference sequence). The CDR3 spans 13 residues. The CDR3 protein is CASSLSGSGELFF.

The rearrangement uses TRBV5-1 and TRBJ1-3. The germline gives CDR1 SGHRS, CDR2 YFSETQ. CDR3 size: 14 residues. CDR3 amino acids: CASSPQISGNTIYF.